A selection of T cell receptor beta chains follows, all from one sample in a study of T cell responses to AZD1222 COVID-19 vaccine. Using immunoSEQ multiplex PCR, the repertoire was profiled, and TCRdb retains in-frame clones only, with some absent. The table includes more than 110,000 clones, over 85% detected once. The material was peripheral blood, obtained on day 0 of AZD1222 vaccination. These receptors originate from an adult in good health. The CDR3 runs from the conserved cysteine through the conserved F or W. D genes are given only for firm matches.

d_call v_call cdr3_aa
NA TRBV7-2 CASSSELNYGYTF
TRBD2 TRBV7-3 CASSLNSAGGGYNEQFF
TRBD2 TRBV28 CASSPPGTRLEQYF
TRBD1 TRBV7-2 CASSFTGGLLSEAFF
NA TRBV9 CASSVARQGSGNTIYF
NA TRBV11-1 CASSLNRNTEAFF
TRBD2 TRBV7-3 CASSRLAGTYNEQFF
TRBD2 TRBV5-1 CASSLDLAGAYEQYF
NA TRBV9 CASSVERSGNTIYF
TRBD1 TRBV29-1 CSVGQGMTQPQHF
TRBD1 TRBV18 CASSRLQGNQPQHF
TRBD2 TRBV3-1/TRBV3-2 CASSQRGGSSYNEQFF
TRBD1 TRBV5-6 CASSLLGQGYGYTF
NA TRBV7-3 CASSPTGSYNEQFF
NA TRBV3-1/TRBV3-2 CASSQGGGYTF
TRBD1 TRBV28 CASSLGGGQGNYEQYF
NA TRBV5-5 CASTIQPNSGNTIYF
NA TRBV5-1 CASSLDRANTGELFF
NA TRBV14 CASSQRIGGLFF
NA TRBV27 CASRSQDTQYF
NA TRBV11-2 CASSLLGEQFF
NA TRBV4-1 CASSHRAVGNTIYF
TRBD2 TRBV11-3 CASSLERGTSGDHNEQFF
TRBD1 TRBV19 CASSIDRTGDTEAFF
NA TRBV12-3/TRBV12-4 CASSFRPDTQYF
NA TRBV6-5 CASSPPDPYQGYTF
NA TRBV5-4 CASSLAETPTGELFF
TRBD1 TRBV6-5 CASSRQGVAEAFF
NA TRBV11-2 CASSLGLEQPQHF
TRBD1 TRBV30 CAWRAGGNYGYTF
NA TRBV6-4 CASTFEAFF
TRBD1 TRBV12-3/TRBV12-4 CASRQGAVTEAFF
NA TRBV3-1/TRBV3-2 CASSQVAAGNYGYTF
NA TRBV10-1 CASSESAGDGNQPQHF
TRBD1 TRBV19 CASSIFDRENSPLHF
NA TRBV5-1 CASSLQAGSFQETQYF
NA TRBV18 CASSQAPGTEAFF
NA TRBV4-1 CASSQEWDGNYEQYF
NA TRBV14 CASSQERRTKRNEKLFF
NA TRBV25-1 CATTDSLFYGYTF
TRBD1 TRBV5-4 CASSSWTGTNSPLHF
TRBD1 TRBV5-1 CASSLLGQGVRPSTDTQYF
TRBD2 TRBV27 CASAAGGGSYEQYF
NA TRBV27 CASSLEDSTDTQYF
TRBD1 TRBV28 CASSFWKTGYDQPQHF
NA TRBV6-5 CASSRWTEAFF
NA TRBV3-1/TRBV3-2 CASSLTRGRYGYTF
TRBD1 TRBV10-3 CAISESKQGEVYEQYF
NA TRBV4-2 CASSQEGLNTGRGGTEAFF
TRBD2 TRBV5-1 CASSLERGTYNEQFF
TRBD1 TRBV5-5 CASSSHPGQGAHGYTF
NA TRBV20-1 CSASSFQALNYGYTF
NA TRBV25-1 CASSGLYEQYF
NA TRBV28 CASRGNSPLHF
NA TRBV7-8 CASSLARVGTGELFF
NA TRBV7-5 CVRSVRQGLGETQYF
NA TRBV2 CASTQRLTVTYEQYF
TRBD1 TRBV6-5 CASRRQGNSNQPQHF
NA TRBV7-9 CASSSGALPDTEAFF